This T cell receptor (beta chain) emerged from a study of T cell responses to AZD1222 COVID-19 vaccine. Broader study findings: Spike-specific TCR depth and breadth grew after two AZD1222 doses.

On this clone: Antigen specificity is unknown.

Some clones are missing from TCRdb's copy, which holds only in-frame ones; the method was immunoSEQ multiplex PCR. The data show some 79,000 clones, with around 80% seen just once and roughly 50% held by the top ten. Sequences were derived from peripheral blood, sampled 28 days after the second AZD1222 dose. This clonotype was obtained from an adult who received the AZD1222 COVID-19 vaccine.

The CDR3 bases are TGTGCCAGCAGCCCTACCCCGGGACCGCAAGTTTATACGCAGTATTTT. Amino acids: CASSPTPGPQVYTQYF. The chain links TRBV9 to TRBJ2-3, with D perhaps given as TRBD1 or TRBD2 (5 bases each). This CDR3 spans 16 amino acids. With 4 bases removed from V and 7 bases from J, the gap between germline ends came to 22 bases. The germline gives CDR1 SGDLS, CDR2 YYNGEE.